This is a list of T cell receptor beta chains from one sample in a study of blood T cell repertoires in COVID-19. The repertoire was sequenced with immunoSEQ multiplex PCR; TCRdb's copy has only in-frame clones and lacks some. This sample yields more than 95,000 clones, of which 87% are seen a single time; 6% to 6.5% belongs to the top ten. The sample consisted of peripheral blood. These receptors all come from a human donor in a cohort sampled during active COVID-19. The CDR3 runs from the conserved cysteine through the conserved F or W. D genes are given only for firm matches. Clone size appears in some rows only: once, few, many, or a class for an expanded clone.

j_call v_call d_call clone_size cdr3_aa cdr3_nt
TRBJ1-5 TRBV24-1 NA NA CATSEPDRPWVPYSNQPQHF TGTGCCACCAGTGAACCCGACAGGCCCTGGGTTCCTTATAGCAATCAGCCCCAGCATTTT
TRBJ2-7 TRBV7-9 NA few CASSFSAGAGYEQYF TGTGCCAGCAGCTTTTCGGCAGGGGCGGGCTACGAGCAGTACTTC
TRBJ2-1 TRBV15 TRBD1 NA CATEDRVSYNEQFF TGTGCCACGGAGGACAGGGTGTCCTACAATGAGCAGTTCTTC
TRBJ2-3 TRBV24-1 TRBD2 once CATSDLWEGRDTQYF TGTGCCACCAGTGATTTATGGGAGGGTCGGGATACGCAGTATTTT
TRBJ2-1 TRBV12-5 NA NA CASGLYTPSAGPSYNEQFF TGTGCTAGTGGTTTGTACACTCCCTCGGCGGGACCCTCCTACAATGAGCAGTTCTTC
TRBJ2-3 TRBV7-9 TRBD2 NA CASSLMGGDTQYF TGTGCCAGCAGCCTAATGGGGGGGGATACGCAGTATTTT
TRBJ2-7 TRBV27 TRBD1 NA CASSYRDSTNEQYF TGTGCCAGCAGCTACCGGGACAGTACGAACGAGCAGTACTTC
TRBJ2-1 TRBV10-1 TRBD2 NA CASSESGTSGDEQFF TGCGCCAGCAGTGAGTCGGGGACTAGCGGGGATGAGCAGTTCTTC
TRBJ1-3 TRBV19 NA NA CASSTLDSSGNTIYF TGTGCCAGTAGTACGTTGGACAGCTCTGGAAACACCATATATTTT
TRBJ1-2 TRBV28 NA NA CASNLWTANYGYTF TGTGCCAGCAACCTTTGGACAGCGAACTATGGCTACACCTTC
TRBJ2-5 TRBV3-1/TRBV3-2 NA NA CASSQDLSETQYF TGTGCCAGCAGCCAAGATCTGTCCGAGACCCAGTACTTC
TRBJ1-1 TRBV7-9 NA NA CASSLYSRNTEAFF TGTGCCAGCAGCTTATATTCTCGTAACACTGAAGCTTTCTTT
TRBJ1-4 TRBV6-4 TRBD1 NA CALSRDRVLGNEKLFF TGTGCCCTTAGCCGGGACAGGGTATTGGGAAATGAAAAACTGTTTTTT